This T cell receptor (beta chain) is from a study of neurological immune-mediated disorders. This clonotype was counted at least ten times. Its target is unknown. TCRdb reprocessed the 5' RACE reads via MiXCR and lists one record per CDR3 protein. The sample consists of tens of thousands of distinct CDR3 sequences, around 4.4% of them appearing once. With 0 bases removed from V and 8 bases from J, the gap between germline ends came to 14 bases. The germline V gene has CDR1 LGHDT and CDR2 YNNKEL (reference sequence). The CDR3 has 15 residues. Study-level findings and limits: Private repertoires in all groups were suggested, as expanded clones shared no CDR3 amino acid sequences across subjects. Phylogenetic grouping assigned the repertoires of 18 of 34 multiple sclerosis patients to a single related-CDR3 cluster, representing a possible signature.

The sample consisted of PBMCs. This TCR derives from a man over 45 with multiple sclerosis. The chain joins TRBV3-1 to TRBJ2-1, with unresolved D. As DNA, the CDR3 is TGTGCCAGCAGCCAAGAAGGTGCTAGGACGGATGAGCAGTTCTTC. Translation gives CASSQEGARTDEQFF.